One and the same sample provided the 11 T cell receptor beta chains below, sequenced in a study of identical twins. TCRdb reprocessed the 5' RACE reads via MiXCR and lists one record per CDR3 protein. The repertoire holds 130,000 to 150,000 distinct CDR3 sequences, under 4.5% seen once, with more than 6.5% in the top ten. The sequencing input was memory T cells sorted from blood. Receptor source: a man aged 18-30 years in good health.

This clonotype was seen at least ten times. The chain combines TRBV5-6 with TRBJ2-7; 7 nucleotides align to TRBD2. Per the germline V gene, CDR1 is SGHDT and CDR2 is YYEEEE. The CDR3 has 13 residues. V lost 6 bases and J lost 5; bases outside the gene matches: 8. CDR3 nucleotides: TGTGCCAGCACCCGGGGAGGGAACCACGAGCAGTACTTC. This sequence encodes CASTRGGNHEQYF.

This clonotype showed up just a few times. V gene TRBV2 combines with J gene TRBJ2-3; 7 nucleotides match TRBD1. CDR3 length equals 14 residues. The ends lost 7 bases at V and 5 bases at J; junction bases unmatched: 9. The germline gives CDR1 SNHLY, CDR2 FYNNEI. CDR3 in amino acids: CASNGRQGIDTQYF. Written as DNA, the CDR3 is TGTGCCAGCAACGGAAGACAGGGAATAGATACGCAGTATTTT.

This clonotype has ten or more counts. This chain connects TRBV20-1 to TRBJ2-2; 8 bases align to TRBD2. In germline, CDR1 is DFQATT, CDR2 SNEGSKA (reference sequence). Trimming at V came to 1 base and at J to 4 bases, leaving 11 bases not matched to a gene. The CDR3 spans 17 residues. CDR3: CSARASRGGTSTGELFF. The CDR3 DNA reads as TGCAGTGCTAGAGCCTCCCGGGGGGGGACTAGCACCGGGGAGCTGTTTTTT.

In its sample, this clonotype was seen many times. This sequence joins TRBV28 and TRBJ2-5; 7 bases are a match to TRBD1. The germline V gene has CDR1 MDHEN and CDR2 SYDVKM. V dropped 6 bases and J dropped 4; count of bases not matched to a gene: 5. CDR3 length: 13 amino acids. CDR3 region: CASSRQGPETQYF. CDR3 coding DNA: TGTGCCAGCAGCAGACAGGGCCCAGAGACCCAGTACTTC.

There are many counts of this clonotype. The chain joins TRBV5-1 to TRBJ1-5; possible D gene TRBD1, 5 bases. Deletions cut 7 bases from V and 4 bases from J, with 24 bases between. CDR1 SGHRS and CDR2 YFSETQ come from the germline V gene. The CDR3 runs to 17 residues. The CDR3 here is CASPLWVWGVENQPQHF. The DNA of the CDR3 is TGCGCCAGCCCCTTGTGGGTTTGGGGGGTAGAGAATCAGCCCCAGCATTTT.

This clonotype was seen many times. This rearrangement joins TRBV7-2 to TRBJ2-7; D is undetermined. V dropped 4 bases and J dropped 3 bases, with 10 bases sitting between them. This CDR3 comprises 13 residues. CDR1 and CDR2 from the germline V gene are SGHTA and FQGNSA. The CDR3 protein is CASSSRGVYEQYF. In DNA form, the CDR3 reads TGTGCCAGCAGCTCGCGTGGTGTCTACGAGCAGTACTTC.

This clonotype was observed at least ten times. This chain links TRBV5-6 with TRBJ2-5; D possibly matches TRBD1 or TRBD2 (6 bases each). With 0 bases removed from V and 4 bases from J, the gap between germline ends came to 13 bases. The CDR3 sequence is 15 residues long. Per germline, CDR1 SGHDT and CDR2 YYEEEE. CDR3: CASSLGGAYGETQYF. CDR3 DNA sequence: TGTGCCAGCAGCTTGGGGGGGGCCTACGGAGAGACCCAGTACTTC.

The chain joins TRBV12-5 to TRBJ1-1, with D hard to call. Trimming took off 1 base at V and 1 base at J, with 4 bases between the two ends. Germline CDR1 is LGHNT and CDR2 is FRNRAP. CDR3 length: 13 amino acids. The CDR3 sequence is CASGLGRNTEAFF. CDR3 nucleotides: TGTGCTAGTGGTTTGGGGAGGAACACTGAAGCTTTCTTT.

This clonotype has ten or more counts. The chain couples TRBV15 to TRBJ2-5; TRBD2 matches at 8 bases. The CDR3 runs 14 residues. The V and J ends lost 1 base and 4 bases, in that order; junction bases with no gene match: 2. In germline, CDR1 is LNHNV, CDR2 YYDKDF (reference sequence). Here the CDR3 DNA reads TGTGCCACCAGCAGAGTCCGGGGGGGAGAGACCCAGTACTTC. This gives the protein CATSRVRGGETQYF.

This clonotype was observed at least ten times. V usage is TRBV20-1 and J usage is TRBJ2-7; 11 nucleotides align to TRBD2. Germline V gene data show CDR1 as DFQATT and CDR2 as SNEGSKA (reference sequence). CDR3 length equals 14 residues. The ends lost 5 bases at V and 4 bases at J; junction bases unmatched: 7. CDR3 in amino acids: CSAPTSGRGYEQYF. DNA for the CDR3: TGCAGTGCTCCCACTAGCGGGAGAGGGTACGAGCAGTACTTC.

This clonotype has a count of ten or more. The genes are TRBV28 and TRBJ1-1, with D possibly TRBD1 on 5 matching bases. The CDR3 loop spans 15 amino acids. V was shortened by 3 bases and J by 4 bases, with 15 bases between the two germline ends. The germline CDR1 and CDR2 sequences are MDHEN and SYDVKM. CDR3 sequence: CASSLMGGGSTEAFF. CDR3 nucleotides: TGTGCCAGCAGTTTGATGGGGGGAGGTAGCACTGAAGCTTTCTTT. The full variable domain, rest sourced from reference TRBV28 and TRBJ1-1, is DVKVTQSSRYLVKRTGEKVFLECVQDMDHENMFWYRQDPGLGLRLIYFSYDVKMKEKGDIPEGYSVSREKKERFSLILESASTNQTSMYLCASSLMGGGSTEAFFGQGTRLTVV.